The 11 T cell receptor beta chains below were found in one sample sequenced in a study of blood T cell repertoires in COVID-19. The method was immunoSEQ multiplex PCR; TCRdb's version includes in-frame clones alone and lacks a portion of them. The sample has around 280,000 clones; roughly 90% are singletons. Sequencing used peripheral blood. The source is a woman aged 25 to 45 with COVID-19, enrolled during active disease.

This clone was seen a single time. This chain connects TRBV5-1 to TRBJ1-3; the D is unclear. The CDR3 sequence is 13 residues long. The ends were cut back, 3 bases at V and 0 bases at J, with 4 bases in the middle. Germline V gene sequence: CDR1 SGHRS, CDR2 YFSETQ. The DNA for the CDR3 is TGCGCCAGCAGCTCGAGCTCTGGAAACACCATATATTTT. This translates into CASSSSSGNTIYF.

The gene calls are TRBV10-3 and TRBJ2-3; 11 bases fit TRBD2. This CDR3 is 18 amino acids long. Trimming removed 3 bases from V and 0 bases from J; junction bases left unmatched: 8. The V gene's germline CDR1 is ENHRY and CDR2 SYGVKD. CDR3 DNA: TGTGCCATCAGTGAATTACCTAGCGGGAGGCCCAGCACAGATACGCAGTATTTT. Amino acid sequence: CAISELPSGRPSTDTQYF.

The CDR3 DNA reads TGTGCCTGGAGCGAAATCAACAGGGCTGGCTACACCTTC. Protein sequence: CAWSEINRAGYTF. The chain is built from TRBV30 and TRBJ1-2; D is possibly TRBD1 (6 bases). Germline V CDR1 and CDR2: GTSNPN, SVGIG (reference sequence). Deletions cut 3 bases from V and 7 bases from J, with 15 bases between. This CDR3 has 13 residues. Full variable domain (outside the CDR3, taken from reference TRBV30 and TRBJ1-2): SQTIHQWPATLVQPVGSPLSLECTVEGTSNPNLYWYRQAAGRGLQLLFYSVGIGQISSEVPQNLSASRPQDRQFILSSKKLLLSDSGFYLCAWSEINRAGYTFGSGTRLTVV.

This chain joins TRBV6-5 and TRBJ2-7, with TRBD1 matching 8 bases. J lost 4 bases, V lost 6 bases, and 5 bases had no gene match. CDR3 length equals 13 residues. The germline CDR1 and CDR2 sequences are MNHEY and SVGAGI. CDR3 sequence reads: CASRPTGVYEQYF. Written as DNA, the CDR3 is TGTGCCAGCAGGCCGACAGGGGTATACGAGCAGTACTTC.

CDR3 amino acids: CASSLDNQETQYF. CDR3 in DNA: TGTGCCAGCAGCTTAGACAACCAAGAGACCCAGTACTTC. The chain has TRBV7-9 and TRBJ2-5; no firm D call. The germline CDR1 and CDR2 sequences are SEHNR and FQNEAQ (reference sequence). CDR3 length equals 13 residues. Trimming stripped 1 base from V and 0 bases from J, with 3 bases between.

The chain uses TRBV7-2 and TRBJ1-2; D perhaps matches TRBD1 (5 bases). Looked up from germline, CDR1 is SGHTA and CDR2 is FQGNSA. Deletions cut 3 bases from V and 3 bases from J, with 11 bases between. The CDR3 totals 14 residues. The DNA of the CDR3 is TGTGCCAGCAGCTTGCGGGGACCAGACTATGGCTACACCTTC. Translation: CASSLRGPDYGYTF.

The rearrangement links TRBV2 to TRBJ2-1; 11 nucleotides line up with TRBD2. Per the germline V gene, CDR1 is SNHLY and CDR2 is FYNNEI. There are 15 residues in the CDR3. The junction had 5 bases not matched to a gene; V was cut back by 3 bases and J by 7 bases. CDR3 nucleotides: TGTGCCAGCAGTGATTTCGCTAGCGGGGGGAATGAGCAGTTCTTC. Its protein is CASSDFASGGNEQFF. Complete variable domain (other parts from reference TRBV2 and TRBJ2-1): EPEVTQTPSHQVTQMGQEVILRCVPISNHLYFYWYRQILGQKVEFLVSFYNNEISEKSEIFDDQFSVERPDGSNFTLKIRSTKLEDSAMYFCASSDFASGGNEQFFGPGTRLTVL.

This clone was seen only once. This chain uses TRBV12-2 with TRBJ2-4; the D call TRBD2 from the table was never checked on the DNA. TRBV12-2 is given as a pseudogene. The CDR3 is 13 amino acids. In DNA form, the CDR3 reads TGTGCAAGTCGCTTAGATGGAGAGCGGGAGAAGTACTTC. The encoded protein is CASRLDGEREKYF.

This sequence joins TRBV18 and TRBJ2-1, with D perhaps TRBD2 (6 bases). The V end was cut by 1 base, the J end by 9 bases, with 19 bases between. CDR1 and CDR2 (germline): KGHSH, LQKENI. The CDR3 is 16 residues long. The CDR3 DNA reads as TGTGCCAGCTCACCACGGGTAGCGGATATACAAAGTGAGCAGTTCTTC. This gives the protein CASSPRVADIQSEQFF.

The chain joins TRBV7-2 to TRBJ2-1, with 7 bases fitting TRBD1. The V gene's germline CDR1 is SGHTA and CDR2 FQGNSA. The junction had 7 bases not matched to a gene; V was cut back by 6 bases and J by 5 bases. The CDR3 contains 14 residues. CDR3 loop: CASRLDRANNEQFF. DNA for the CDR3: TGTGCCAGCAGGCTTGACAGGGCCAACAATGAGCAGTTCTTC.

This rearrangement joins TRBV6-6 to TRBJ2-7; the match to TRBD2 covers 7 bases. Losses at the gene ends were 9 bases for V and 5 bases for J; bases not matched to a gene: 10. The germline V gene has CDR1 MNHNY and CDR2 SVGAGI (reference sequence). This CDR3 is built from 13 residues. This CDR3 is CASKYPGGDEQYF. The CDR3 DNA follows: TGTGCCAGTAAATATCCTGGGGGGGACGAGCAGTACTTC.